Ten or more counts support the clone carrying this TCR beta chain. Its target is not known. The data were obtained in a study of T-cell reconstitution after alpha-beta-depleted transplantation in children. Study conclusions and caveats: Reported findings indicate that, about two months after transplant, alpha-beta T cells came from several hundred expanded clones, which were derived from non-depleted graft cells. Diversity and T-cell counts at one year after transplant derived mostly from new T cells.

Using unique molecular identifiers, the investigators prepared the TCRbeta library. TCRdb reprocessed the PCR reads via MiXCR and lists one record per CDR3 protein. The sample shows hundreds of thousands of distinct CDR3 sequences, about 16% of them seen only once. The CDR3 length is 13 residues. V lost 1 base and J 3 bases, leaving 8 bases between the germline ends. Germline V gene sequence: CDR1 SGHRS, CDR2 YFSETQ. The sequence was collected from a male patient between 5 and 17 years old who had a stem cell transplant for acute lymphoblastic leukemia, so the T cells may come from the graft donor. This sequence joins TRBV5-1 and TRBJ2-7; D may be TRBD2 (6 bases). The sequencing here drew on PBMCs, mostly from graft donor cells, taken 360 days after TCRalphabeta/CD19-depleted stem cell transplant. The CDR3 nucleotides read TGCGCCAGCAGCTTGACGGGACTCTACGAGCAGTACTTC. As protein: CASSLTGLYEQYF.